This T cell receptor beta chain derives from a study of T cells after posttransplantation cyclophosphamide. The CDR3 runs 14 residues. Trimming stripped 2 bases from V and 0 bases from J, with 7 bases between. Germline CDR1 SGHVS, CDR2 FQNEAQ. Sequencing was performed with immunoSEQ multiplex PCR; in TCRdb, only in-frame clones are kept and a portion is missing. The sample carries about 21,000 clones, 65% to 90% recorded once. Controls had myeloablative marrow grafts with methotrexate and calcineurin inhibitor, sampled at 1 year. This sequence joins TRBV7-8 and TRBJ1-1; no reliable D call. The sequence was collected from a female patient aged 30 to 45 who received an allogeneic stem cell transplant from an unrelated donor, was CMV-positive, and had acute and chronic GVHD. The T cells may come from the graft donor. The material sequenced was PBMCs, taken about 400 days after allogeneic stem cell transplant with calcineurin inhibitor and methotrexate. The CDR3: CASSLPGLNTEAFF. The CDR3 DNA reads as TGTGCCAGCAGCTTACCGGGTCTGAACACTGAAGCTTTCTTT.